The 14 T cell receptor beta chains given below trace back to one sample, sequenced in a study of T cell changes during pregnancy in multiple sclerosis. Clones were sequenced by immunoSEQ multiplex PCR, and TCRdb holds only the in-frame ones, with some missing. The sample includes about 25,000 clones, approximately 86% of them seen just once. The starting material was CD8+ T cells from peripheral blood mononuclear cells, obtained in the first trimester of pregnancy. The receptors stem from a female donor in good health, enrolled as a control in a pregnancy study.

The rearrangement links TRBV28 to TRBJ1-1, with unresolved D. CDR1 and CDR2 from the germline V gene are MDHEN and SYDVKM. The CDR3 contains 14 residues. The V gene lost 3 bases and the J gene lost 0 bases, with 8 bases spanning the gap. CDR3: CASSLHNMNTEAFF. CDR3 in DNA: TGTGCCAGCAGTTTGCATAACATGAACACTGAAGCTTTCTTT.

V is TRBV5-6 and J is TRBJ1-3; 9 bases align to TRBD1. This CDR3 is built from 17 residues. J lost 4 bases, V lost 0 bases, and 8 bases had no gene match. Germline V gene data show CDR1 as SGHDT and CDR2 as YYEEEE. DNA for the CDR3: TGTGCCAGCAGCTTGGAGGGACAGGGTTCTGAAGGAAACACCATATATTTT. Protein sequence: CASSLEGQGSEGNTIYF.

The chain has TRBV6-5 and TRBJ1-1; D not certain. The CDR3 runs 13 residues. The germline gives CDR1 MNHEY, CDR2 SVGAGI. V was shortened by 5 bases and J by 1 base, with 8 bases between the two germline ends. The CDR3 loop reads CASSEGQNTEAFF. CDR3 nucleotides: TGTGCCAGCAGTGAGGGTCAGAACACTGAAGCTTTCTTT.

The CDR3 here is CASSIETDRGSSYNSPLHF. The CDR3 region has the DNA TGTGCCAGTAGTATAGAGACTGACAGGGGTAGCTCCTATAATTCACCCCTCCACTTT. The V call is TRBV19, the J call TRBJ1-6, with 8 bases that match TRBD1. This CDR3 region has 19 residues. V trimming: 0 bases; J trimming: 0 bases; junction bases outside the gene matches: 7. The germline CDR1 and CDR2 sequences are LNHDA and SQIVND (reference sequence).

The V gene is TRBV11-2, the J gene TRBJ2-1; TRBD2 aligns across 13 bases. V trimming: 5 bases; J trimming: 8 bases; junction bases outside the gene matches: 9. The CDR3 length is 16 residues. CDR1 SGHAT and CDR2 FQNNGV come from the germline V gene. CDR3 amino acids: CASSPGLAGLGYEQFF. CDR3 bases: TGTGCCAGCAGCCCGGGACTAGCGGGGTTAGGGTATGAGCAGTTCTTC.

The V and J genes are TRBV7-9 and TRBJ2-2; D might be TRBD2 (5 bases). Germline lookup yields CDR1 SEHNR and CDR2 FQNEAQ (reference sequence). The CDR3 has 14 amino acids. V was clipped by 7 bases and J by 0 bases, with 9 bases between them. Here the CDR3 DNA reads TGTGCCAGCAAAGAGGGTTCGAACACCGGGGAGCTGTTTTTT. It yields the protein CASKEGSNTGELFF.

V is TRBV10-2 and J is TRBJ2-1; D is uncertain. V shed 4 bases and J shed 8 bases, with 12 bases lying between them. Germline V gene data show CDR1 as WSHSY and CDR2 as SAAADI. The length of the CDR3 is 13 residues. The CDR3, as DNA: TGCGCCAGCAGTGTAGTGCTTACGGATGAGCAGTTCTTC. It translates to CASSVVLTDEQFF.

This chain connects TRBV7-8 to TRBJ2-1; TRBD2 matches at 13 bases. V shed 2 bases, J shed 7 bases, and the junction held 5 bases outside the gene matches. CDR3 length: 16 amino acids. Germline lookup yields CDR1 SGHVS and CDR2 FQNEAQ. The CDR3 coding sequence is TGTGCCAGCAGCTTATCGGGACTAGCGGGATCTAATGAGCAGTTCTTC. Its protein is CASSLSGLAGSNEQFF.

DNA of the CDR3: TGTGCCTGGAGTGTTGCGGGTAACAATGAGCAGTTCTTC. It codes for CAWSVAGNNEQFF. The chain joins TRBV30 to TRBJ2-1, with D perhaps TRBD2 (5 bases). The V end was cut by 0 bases, the J end by 5 bases, with 8 bases between. From germline, CDR1 is GTSNPN and CDR2 SVGIG (reference sequence). The CDR3 consists of 13 residues.

This chain connects TRBV27 to TRBJ2-1; 7 bases match TRBD2. The J segment lost 6 bases and the V segment lost 2 bases, leaving 7 bases of the junction unmatched. This CDR3 has 15 residues. Germline CDR1 reads MNHEY; CDR2 reads SMNVEV (reference sequence). The CDR3 region has the DNA TGTGCCAGCAGTTTACGGCCTAGCGGCCTCAATGAGCAGTTCTTC. Its translation: CASSLRPSGLNEQFF.

CDR3 sequence reads: CARQTGPYEQYF. The CDR3 DNA is TGTGCCAGACAGACAGGACCCTACGAGCAGTACTTC. The chain employs TRBV2 and TRBJ2-5, with D perhaps matching TRBD1 (6 bases). The J call is in doubt because the DNA end fits TRBJ2-7 better. This CDR3 is built from 12 residues. The germline CDR1 and CDR2 sequences are SNHLY and FYNNEI.

The genes are TRBV7-8 and TRBJ1-1, with 11 bases fitting TRBD1. V dropped 5 bases and J dropped 5; count of bases not matched to a gene: 7. There are 15 residues in the CDR3. In germline, CDR1 is SGHVS, CDR2 FQNEAQ. The CDR3 DNA reads TGTGCCAGCAGCATACCGGACAGGGGGCAGACTGAAGCTTTCTTT. Amino acids: CASSIPDRGQTEAFF.

The genes are TRBV10-3 and TRBJ2-5; 13 bases line up with TRBD2. Germline V CDR1 and CDR2: ENHRY, SYGVKD. Trimming removed 2 bases from V and 0 bases from J; junction bases left unmatched: 3. CDR3 length: 17 amino acids. CDR3: CAISETSGGDNQETQYF. DNA of the CDR3: TGTGCCATCAGTGAGACTAGCGGGGGGGACAACCAAGAGACCCAGTACTTC.

Only one count was recorded for this clone. The chain uses TRBV9 and TRBJ2-6, with D hard to call. V lost 3 bases, J lost 4 bases, and 14 bases lay in between. Germline assignment: CDR1 SGDLS and CDR2 YYNGEE. CDR3 length: 16 amino acids. In DNA form, the CDR3 reads TGTGCCAGCAGCGCCCCGTTACTACCAGGGGCCAACGTCCTGACTTTC. This translates into CASSAPLLPGANVLTF.